This T cell receptor beta chain was observed in a study of CD8+CD57+ T cells in acquired aplastic anemia. Study overall: Average DNA yield from sorted CD4+ and CD8+ cells was about 3 ug.

Genomic DNA acted as the template from which TCR beta VDJ combination and CDR3 sequence profiling were carried out. MiXCR, applied by TCRdb to the reads, yields one record per CDR3 protein. In the table there are roughly 160,000 distinct CDR3 sequences, about 64% of which are singletons. V was cut by 8 bases and J by 3 bases, with 4 bases left in between. The germline V gene encodes CDR1 SGHVS and CDR2 FQNEAQ. CDR3 length: 11 residues. This receptor was identified in a human donor in good health. The V gene is TRBV7-8, the J gene TRBJ2-2, with D hard to call. The sequenced material came from sorted CD4+, CD8+, or CD8+CD57+ T cells (not recorded which) from PBMCs. CDR3 coding DNA: TGTGCCAGCTTGCACACCGGGGAGCTGTTTTTT. Translation: CASLHTGELFF.